These 24 T cell receptor beta chains came from one sample sequenced in a study of vaccination and CD4 T cells after COVID-19. The Oncomine TCR Beta short-read assay was applied to DNA of cultured CD4+ T cells. TCRdb re-analysed the PCR reads in MiXCR, keeping a single row per CDR3 protein. The sample holds some 10,000 distinct CDR3 sequences, over 25% seen once. Their antigen targets remain unknown. Documented treatment: roughly ten-day PBMC culture with coronavirus spike peptide pools or control peptides (ViraFEST assay). The specimen was CD4+ T cells from blood, cultured in vitro, collected after SARS-CoV-2 vaccination. These receptors originate from a human donor who had recovered from COVID-19.

This clonotype was recorded a few times. The chain joins TRBV10-1 to TRBJ2-1; D possibly corresponds to TRBD2 (6 bases). The ends were cut back, 2 bases at V and 2 bases at J, with 10 bases in the middle. This CDR3 is 15 amino acids long. Germline values: CDR1 WNHNN, CDR2 SYGVQD (reference sequence). CDR3 DNA: TGCGCCAGCAGTGAGGGGGGGAGTCCCTACAATGAGCAGTTCTTC. Amino acids: CASSEGGSPYNEQFF.

This chain connects TRBV19 to TRBJ1-1; D is ambiguous. The CDR3 runs to 15 residues. Germline V gene data show CDR1 as LNHDA and CDR2 as SQIVND (reference sequence). Deletions cut 2 bases from V and 3 bases from J, with 13 bases between. The CDR3 region has the DNA TGTGCCAGTAGTATAAGTCCGAAAACCCACACTGAAGCTTTCTTT. It yields the protein CASSISPKTHTEAFF. The full variable domain, rest sourced from reference TRBV19 and TRBJ1-1, is DGGITQSPKYLFRKEGQNVTLSCEQNLNHDAMYWYRQDPGQGLRLIYYSQIVNDFQKGDIAEGYSVSREKKESFPLTVTSAQKNPTAFYLCASSISPKTHTEAFFGQGTRLTVV.

The chain joins TRBV28 to TRBJ1-6; a possible D gene is TRBD1 (6 bases). Germline CDR1 reads MDHEN; CDR2 reads SYDVKM. V was pared by 8 bases and J by 8 bases, with 28 bases between. The CDR3 consists of 18 residues. CDR3 residues: CASLKQVQGPLGYSPLHF. Written as DNA, the CDR3 is TGTGCCAGCCTAAAGCAAGTACAGGGCCCCTTAGGGTATTCACCCCTCCACTTT. Full variable domain (rest looked up from reference TRBV28 and TRBJ1-6): DVKVTQSSRYLVKRTGEKVFLECVQDMDHENMFWYRQDPGLGLRLIYFSYDVKMKEKGDIPEGYSVSREKKERFSLILESASTNQTSMYLCASLKQVQGPLGYSPLHFGNGTRLTVT.

The chain recombines TRBV20-1 with TRBJ1-4; no firm D call. The CDR3 runs 15 residues. Trimming removed 2 bases at V and 4 bases at J, with 14 bases between. From germline, CDR1 is DFQATT and CDR2 SNEGSKA (reference sequence). The DNA of the CDR3 is TGCAGTGCTAGATCCAGACTGGGCAATAATGAAAAACTGTTTTTT. This gives the protein CSARSRLGNNEKLFF.

In its sample, this clonotype was seen a few times. This chain joins TRBV7-2 and TRBJ2-1; tentative D call: TRBD2 (5 bases). Per germline, CDR1 SGHTA and CDR2 FQGNSA. There are 13 residues in the CDR3. The germline V and J ends were trimmed by 6 bases and 7 bases, with 13 bases remaining between them. CDR3 region: CASSPRAGNEQFF. In DNA form, the CDR3 reads TGTGCCAGCAGTCCGAGGGCCGGTAATGAGCAGTTCTTC.

As concerns this clonotype: This may be a read error: a much more frequent sequence differs by one nucleotide. The DNA for the CDR3 is TGTGACAGCACCCCTAGGGTAGCGTACAATGAGCAGTTCTTC. It is translated as CDSTPRVAYNEQFF. V gene TRBV12-3 or TRBV12-4 combines with J gene TRBJ2-1, with D possibly matching TRBD2 (5 bases). The CDR3 sequence is 14 residues long.

V gene TRBV5-1 combines with J gene TRBJ1-1; D gene unclear. There are 15 residues in the CDR3. V was clipped by 1 base and J by 5 bases, with 15 bases between them. Germline values: CDR1 SGHRS, CDR2 YFSETQ. The CDR3 spells CASSLTTGMGTEAFF. The CDR3 DNA follows: TGCGCCAGCAGCTTGACCACCGGGATGGGGACTGAAGCTTTCTTT. Filled out from reference TRBV5-1 and TRBJ1-1, the complete variable domain reads KAGVTQTPRYLIKTRGQQVTLSCSPISGHRSVSWYQQTPGQGLQFLFEYFSETQRNKGNFPGRFSGRQFSNSRSEMNVSTLELGDSALYLCASSLTTGMGTEAFFGQGTRLTVV.

This chain links TRBV6-1 with TRBJ1-1; 7 bases fit TRBD1. The V gene's germline CDR1 is MNHNS and CDR2 SASEGT. There are 13 residues in the CDR3. The ends lost 4 bases at V and 11 bases at J; junction bases unmatched: 10. The CDR3 nucleotides are TGTGCCAGCAGTGCCGAGACAGGGCTGAGTGCTTTCTTT. This encodes CASSAETGLSAFF.

The gene calls are TRBV6-2 or TRBV6-3 and TRBJ1-6, with D perhaps TRBD1 (5 bases). The CDR3 is made up of 19 amino acids. CDR1 and CDR2 from the germline V gene are MNHEY and SVGEGT. V was shortened by 6 bases and J by 14 bases, with 35 bases between the two germline ends. For the CDR3, the DNA is TGTGCCAGCAGACGCCGACACGAGGCGGGTAAAAGGGGACCACCCGCCCTCCACTTT. This codes for CASRRRHEAGKRGPPALHF.

The V and J genes are TRBV19 and TRBJ1-5, with D maybe TRBD1 (6 bases). Germline V gene lookup returns CDR1 LNHDA and CDR2 SQIVND (reference sequence). CDR3 length: 15 residues. V lost 7 bases, J lost 7 bases, and 20 bases lay in between. CDR3 residues: CASNPSGGGRQPQHF. The CDR3 DNA reads TGTGCCAGTAACCCAAGTGGGGGGGGCAGGCAGCCCCAGCATTTT.

The chain is built from TRBV6-5 and TRBJ2-1; D call uncertain. CDR3 length: 13 residues. V gave up 2 bases and J gave up 6 bases, with 8 bases separating them. The germline V gene has CDR1 MNHEY and CDR2 SVGAGI. The CDR3 DNA reads as TGTGCCAGCAGTTACCCCGCCAGCAATGAGCAGTTCTTC. The encoded protein is CASSYPASNEQFF.

The gene calls are TRBV19 and TRBJ2-2, with D possibly TRBD2 on 5 matching bases. The CDR3 is 12 residues long. Germline lookup yields CDR1 LNHDA and CDR2 SQIVND (reference sequence). V dropped 6 bases and J dropped 7 bases, with 9 bases sitting between them. The chain's CDR3 is CASRTGIGELFF. The DNA for the CDR3 is TGTGCCAGTAGGACCGGGATCGGGGAGCTGTTTTTT.

The V call is TRBV4-2, the J call TRBJ1-1; D uncertain. The germline V and J ends were trimmed by 0 bases and 2 bases, with 7 bases remaining between them. Germline CDR1 reads LGHNA; CDR2 reads YNFKEQ. The CDR3 runs 14 residues. CDR3 loop: CASSQDLLNTEAFF. The CDR3 DNA is TGTGCCAGCAGCCAAGATCTCCTTAACACTGAAGCTTTCTTT.

This chain connects TRBV30 to TRBJ1-2; TRBD1 might be the D (5 bases). The CDR3 runs 15 residues. V lost 3 bases and J 1 base, leaving 15 bases between the germline ends. From germline, CDR1 is GTSNPN and CDR2 SVGIG (reference sequence). The CDR3 spells CAWRGGAENNYGYTF. The CDR3 DNA reads TGTGCCTGGAGGGGAGGGGCAGAAAATAACTATGGCTACACCTTC.

This clonotype occurred a few times. The V call is TRBV15, the J call TRBJ1-5; perhaps TRBD1 as D (6 bases). Germline CDR1 and CDR2: LNHNV and YYDKDF (reference sequence). The length of the CDR3 is 16 residues. With 4 bases removed from V and 3 bases from J, the gap between germline ends came to 16 bases. The CDR3 loop is CATSIGSWDTNQPQHF. The CDR3 DNA follows: TGTGCCACCAGCATTGGATCATGGGACACCAATCAGCCCCAGCATTTT.

By frequency in the sample, this clonotype is medium-sized. The chain has TRBV5-1 and TRBJ1-6; D is possibly TRBD1 (6 bases). The CDR3 consists of 17 residues. Trimming left V 3 bases short and J 4 bases short, with 17 bases between. Germline V CDR1 and CDR2: SGHRS, YFSETQ. The CDR3 spells CASSSNSGTRYNSPLHF. The CDR3 DNA follows: TGCGCCAGCAGCTCAAACTCCGGGACACGGTATAATTCACCCCTCCACTTT.

This sequence joins TRBV28 and TRBJ2-1; D ambiguous. Trimming shortened V by 6 bases and J by 0 bases, and 15 bases separated the two germline ends. CDR3 size: 16 residues. Germline values: CDR1 MDHEN, CDR2 SYDVKM. The CDR3 nucleotides read TGTGCCAGCAGGTACGGCGGTTCGAGCTCCTACAATGAGCAGTTCTTC. Encoded protein: CASRYGGSSSYNEQFF.

This chain links TRBV19 with TRBJ1-4; D gene ambiguous. This CDR3 spans 12 amino acids. V was clipped by 3 bases and J by 8 bases, with 7 bases between them. Germline V gene data show CDR1 as LNHDA and CDR2 as SQIVND (reference sequence). CDR3 loop: CASSMWGEKLFF. The CDR3 nucleotides are TGTGCCAGTAGTATGTGGGGAGAAAAACTGTTTTTT.

The sample holds a few counts of this clonotype. V gene TRBV6-1 combines with J gene TRBJ2-1; 8 nucleotides match TRBD2. V lost 7 bases to trimming and J lost 0 bases; unmatched junction nucleotides: 8. CDR1 is MNHNS and CDR2 is SASEGT in the germline V gene. There are 16 residues in the CDR3. CDR3 DNA sequence: TGTGCCAGCACACCCATAGCGGGACCCTCCTACAATGAGCAGTTCTTC. Translated: CASTPIAGPSYNEQFF.

This clonotype was observed a handful of times. This chain connects TRBV20-1 to TRBJ2-7; 12 nucleotides line up with TRBD2. Germline V gene sequence: CDR1 DFQATT, CDR2 SNEGSKA (reference sequence). J lost 0 bases, V lost 4 bases, and 10 bases had no gene match. This CDR3 has 17 amino acids. CDR3 amino acids: CSATLGLAGQSSYEQYF. CDR3 nucleotide sequence: TGCAGTGCTACCCTAGGACTAGCGGGGCAGAGCTCCTACGAGCAGTACTTC.

The gene calls are TRBV7-2 and TRBJ1-6; D is possibly TRBD1 (6 bases). Germline V lookup: CDR1 SGHTA, CDR2 FQGNSA. The ends were cut back, 5 bases at V and 5 bases at J, with 16 bases in the middle. This CDR3 comprises 16 residues. The CDR3 DNA is TGTGCCAGCAGCATCCAGACCCGGGGGCATAATTCACCCCTCCACTTT. Translation gives CASSIQTRGHNSPLHF.

The rearrangement uses TRBV15 and TRBJ1-5, with D unclear. V lost 0 bases, J lost 2 bases, and 14 bases lay in between. Germline CDR1 reads LNHNV; CDR2 reads YYDKDF (reference sequence). CDR3 length: 17 amino acids. The CDR3 protein is CATSRDLEAWGNQPQHF. CDR3 DNA: TGTGCCACCAGCAGAGATTTGGAGGCTTGGGGCAATCAGCCCCAGCATTTT.

The V call is TRBV19, the J call TRBJ2-3, with D possibly matching TRBD1 (5 bases). The germline gives CDR1 LNHDA, CDR2 SQIVND (reference sequence). V gave up 3 bases and J gave up 0 bases, with 10 bases separating them. The CDR3 sequence is 15 residues long. CDR3 protein: CASSIPGSSTDTQYF. CDR3 DNA: TGTGCCAGTAGTATCCCAGGGTCTAGCACAGATACGCAGTATTTT.

This clonotype was seen only a few times. The gene calls are TRBV21-1 and TRBJ1-6. TRBV21-1 represents a pseudogene. The CDR3 is 9 residues long. CDR3 DNA sequence: TGTCAAGTAAGGTCACCCCTCCACTTT. Translating gives CQVRSPLHF.